This record looks at one T cell receptor beta chain sequence and its context. A read error is possible here, since a much larger clone lies one base away. The source of the sample is a study of blood T cells in healthy people across ages. The CDR3 extends over 14 amino acids. Germline V lookup: CDR1 SQVTM, CDR2 ANQGSEA. The V and J ends lost 7 bases and 5 bases, in that order; junction bases with no gene match: 13. PCR was performed a second time for about 6 to 12 cycles using a sample-barcoded 5' primer and a J-beta primer mix. In TCRdb, the 5' RACE reads were re-called with MiXCR into one record per CDR3 protein. The sample includes about 1.6 million distinct CDR3 sequences, 34% of them seen just once.

Material for sequencing was blood. The chain employs TRBV29-1 and TRBJ2-7, with 8 nucleotides matching TRBD1. This TCR was recovered from a woman aged 30 to 39 in good health. The CDR3 spells CSAQRAGGCDEQYF. The CDR3 nucleotides are TGCAGCGCCCAACGGGCAGGGGGCTGCGACGAGCAGTACTTC.